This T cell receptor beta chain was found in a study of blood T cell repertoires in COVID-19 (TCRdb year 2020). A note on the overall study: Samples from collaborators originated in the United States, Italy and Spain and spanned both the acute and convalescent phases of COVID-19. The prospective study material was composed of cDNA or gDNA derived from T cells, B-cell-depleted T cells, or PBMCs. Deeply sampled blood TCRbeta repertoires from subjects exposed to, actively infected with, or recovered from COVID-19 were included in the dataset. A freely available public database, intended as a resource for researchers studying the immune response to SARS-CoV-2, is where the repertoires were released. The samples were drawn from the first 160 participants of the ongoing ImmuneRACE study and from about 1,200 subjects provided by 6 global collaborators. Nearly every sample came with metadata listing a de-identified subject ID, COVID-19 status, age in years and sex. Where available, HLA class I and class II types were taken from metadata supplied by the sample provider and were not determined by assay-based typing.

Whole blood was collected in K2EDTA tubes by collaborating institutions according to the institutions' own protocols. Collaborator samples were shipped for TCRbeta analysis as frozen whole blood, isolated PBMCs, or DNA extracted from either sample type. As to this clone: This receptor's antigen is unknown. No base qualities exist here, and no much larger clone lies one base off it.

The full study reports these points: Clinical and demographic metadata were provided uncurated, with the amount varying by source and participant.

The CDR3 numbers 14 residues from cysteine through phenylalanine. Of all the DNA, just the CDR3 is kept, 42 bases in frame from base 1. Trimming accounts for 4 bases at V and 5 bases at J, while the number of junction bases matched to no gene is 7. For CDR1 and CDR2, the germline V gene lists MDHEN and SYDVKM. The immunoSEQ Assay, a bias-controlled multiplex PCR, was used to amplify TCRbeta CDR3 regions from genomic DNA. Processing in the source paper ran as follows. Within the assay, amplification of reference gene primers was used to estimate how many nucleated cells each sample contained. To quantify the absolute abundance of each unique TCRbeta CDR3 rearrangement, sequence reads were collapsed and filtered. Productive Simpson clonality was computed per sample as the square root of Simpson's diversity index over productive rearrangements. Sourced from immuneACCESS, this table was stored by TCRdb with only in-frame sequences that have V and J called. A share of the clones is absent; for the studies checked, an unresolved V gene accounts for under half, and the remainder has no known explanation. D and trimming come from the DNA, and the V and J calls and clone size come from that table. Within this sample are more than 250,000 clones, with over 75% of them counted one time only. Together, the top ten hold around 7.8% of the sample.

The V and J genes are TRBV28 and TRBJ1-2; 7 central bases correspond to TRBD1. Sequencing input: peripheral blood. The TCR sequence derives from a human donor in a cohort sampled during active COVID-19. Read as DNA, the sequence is TGTGCCAGCAGTTCCGGGACAGTGAAGTATGGCTACACCTTC. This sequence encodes CASSSGTVKYGYTF.